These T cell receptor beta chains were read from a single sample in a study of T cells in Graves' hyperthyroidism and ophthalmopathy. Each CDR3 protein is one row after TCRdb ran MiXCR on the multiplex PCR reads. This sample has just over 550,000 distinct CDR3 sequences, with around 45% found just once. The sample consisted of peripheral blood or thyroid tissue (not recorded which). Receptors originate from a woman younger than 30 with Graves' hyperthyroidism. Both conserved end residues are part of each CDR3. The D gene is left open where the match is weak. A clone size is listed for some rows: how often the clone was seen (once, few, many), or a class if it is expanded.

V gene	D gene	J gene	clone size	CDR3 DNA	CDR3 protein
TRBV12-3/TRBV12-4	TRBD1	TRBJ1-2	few	TGTGCCAGCAGGACTTCGGGACAGGCCTATGGCTACACCTTC	CASRTSGQAYGYTF
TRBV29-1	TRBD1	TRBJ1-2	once	TGCAGCCAAGAAGGGACAGGGGATAACTATGGCTACACCTTC	CSQEGTGDNYGYTF
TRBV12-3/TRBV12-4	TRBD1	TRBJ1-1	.	TGTGCTAGTGGCCCGGGACAGGGCAACACTGAAGCTTTCTTT	CASGPGQGNTEAFF
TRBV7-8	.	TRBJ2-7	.	TGTGCCAGCAGCCCCGAGGGCAGTGACTACGAGCAGTACTTC	CASSPEGSDYEQYF
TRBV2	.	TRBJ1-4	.	TGTGCCAGCAGTTTTAGACAGAATAATGAAGAACTGTTTTTT	CASSFRQNNEELFF
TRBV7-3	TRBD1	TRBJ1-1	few	TGTGCCAGCGCGACAGGGGGCGCGAACACTGAAGCTTTCTTT	CASATGGANTEAFF
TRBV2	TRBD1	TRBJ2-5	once	TGTGCCAGCAGTGAAGACCGCCGTGACAGGGGTAGGGAGACCCAGTACTTC	CASSEDRRDRGRETQYF
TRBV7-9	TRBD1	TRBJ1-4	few	TGTGCCAGCAATAAACCCTGGGACAGCGAACATGAAAAACTGTTTTTT	CASNKPWDSEHEKLFF
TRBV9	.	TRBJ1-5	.	TGTGCCAGCAGCGTATCAGGGGCGAGCAATCAGCCCCAGCATTTT	CASSVSGASNQPQHF
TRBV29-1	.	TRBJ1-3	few	TGCAGCGTTGAAGAAAGGGGCCGCTTGGGCAGTGGAAACACCATATATTTT	CSVEERGRLGSGNTIYF
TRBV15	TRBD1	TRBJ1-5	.	TGTGCCACCAGCAGCTTATCGACAGGGCGTGATCAGCCCCAGCATTTT	CATSSLSTGRDQPQHF
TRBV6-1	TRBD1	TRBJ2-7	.	TGTGCCAGCAAACCGGTGGGACAGATCTACGAGCAGTACTTC	CASKPVGQIYEQYF
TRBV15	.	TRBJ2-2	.	TGTGCCACCAGGTGGAACACCGGGGAGCTGTTTTTT	CATRWNTGELFF
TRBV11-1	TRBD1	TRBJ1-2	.	TGTGCCAGCTCACCCGACAGGGATCCCTATGGCTACACCTTC	CASSPDRDPYGYTF
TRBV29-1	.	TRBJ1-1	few	TGCAGCGCCAACCTCGACACGAACACTGAAGCTTTCTTT	CSANLDTNTEAFF
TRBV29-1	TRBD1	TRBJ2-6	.	TGCAGCGTTGACGGGACAGCGATCTCTGGGGCCAACGTCCTGACTTTC	CSVDGTAISGANVLTF
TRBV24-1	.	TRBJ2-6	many	TGTGCCACCAGTGATTACGGGGTTAGGGGGGCCAACGTCCTGACTTTC	CATSDYGVRGANVLTF